This TCR beta chain derives from a study of T cell responses to AZD1222 COVID-19 vaccine. Study-level findings and limits: The donor group comprised mostly white British people and more females; the analysis possibly underestimated clonal diversity. Reportedly, nearly half the spike-specific TCRs target unmutated variant regions.

Germline CDR1 and CDR2: SGHRS and YFSETQ. With 2 bases removed from V and 4 bases from J, the gap between germline ends came to 12 bases. The CDR3 loop spans 14 amino acids. TCRdb's table, derived via immunoSEQ multiplex PCR, lists solely in-frame clones and lacks some. The data hold over 150,000 clones, with roughly 90% observed a single time. Concerning this clone itself: The antigen remains unidentified.

The source of this sequence is an adult in good health. J is TRBJ1-1 and V is TRBV5-1; D perhaps matches TRBD1 (5 bases). The source was peripheral blood, collected on day 0 of AZD1222 vaccination. In nucleotides, the CDR3 is TGCGCCAGCAGCTTTCAGGGAGTCGGCACTGAAGCTTTCTTT. Amino acid sequence: CASSFQGVGTEAFF.